These T cell receptor beta chains were read from a single sample in a study of cytomegalovirus exposure and HLA in healthy donors. Libraries were prepared by immunoSEQ multiplex PCR; TCRdb keeps only in-frame clonotypes and omits some of them. The table lists around 130,000 clones, 70% to 85% of them singletons. The material sequenced was PBMCs. These TCRs come from a boy aged 5-17 years in good health and CMV-seronegative. CDR3s include the opening cysteine and the closing phenylalanine or tryptophan. Each record gives: D gene, clone size, V gene, J gene, CDR3 protein, CDR3 DNA. A D gene is named only where the DNA matches it firmly. A row's size may be missing; if present it is once, few, many or a size class.

TRBD1	-	TRBV6-5	TRBJ1-1	CASSTGQGASEAFF	TGTGCCAGCAGCACGGGACAGGGGGCGTCTGAAGCTTTCTTT
-	few	TRBV21-1	TRBJ1-4	CASSHFPGQPLPEKLFF	TGTGCCAGCAGCCATTTTCCGGGACAGCCTTTACCAGAAAAACTGTTTTTT
-	-	TRBV6-6	TRBJ2-7	CASSYSQGYEQYF	TGTGCCAGCAGTTACTCGCAGGGTTACGAGCAGTACTTC
-	-	TRBV2	TRBJ1-3	CASSLDSGNTIYF	TGTGCCAGCAGTCTTGACAGTGGAAACACCATATATTTT
TRBD1	-	TRBV18	TRBJ2-2	CASSPLDRRRGTGELFF	TGTGCCAGCTCACCCTTGGACAGGCGACGAGGCACCGGGGAGCTGTTTTTT
-	-	TRBV6-6	TRBJ2-1	CASSYVGDSYNEQFF	TGTGCCAGCAGTTACGTCGGGGACTCCTACAATGAGCAGTTCTTC
-	-	TRBV19	TRBJ1-3	CASSMREAPGTIYF	TGTGCCAGTAGTATGAGGGAGGCTCCGGGCACCATATATTTT
TRBD1	-	TRBV7-8	TRBJ1-4	CASSSPDRAEKLFF	TGTGCCAGCAGCTCACCAGACAGGGCTGAAAAACTGTTTTTT
-	-	TRBV4-3	TRBJ2-3	CASSQDPLTDTQYF	TGCGCCAGCAGCCAAGATCCTCTCACAGATACGCAGTATTTT
-	-	TRBV2	TRBJ1-2	CASSEQATNYGYTF	TGTGCCAGCAGTGAGCAGGCGACTAACTATGGCTACACCTTC
TRBD2	-	TRBV19	TRBJ2-5	CASSTYLSFSGSRNQETQYF	TGTGCCAGTAGTACTTATCTCAGCTTTAGCGGGAGCCGAAACCAAGAGACCCAGTACTTC
-	-	TRBV5-1	TRBJ1-4	CASSTDIPDNEKLFF	TGCGCCAGCAGCACTGACATTCCGGATAACGAAAAACTGTTTTTT
-	-	TRBV7-9	TRBJ1-3	CASSPDGFVGNTIYF	TGTGCCAGCAGCCCCGACGGGTTCGTTGGAAACACCATATATTTT
-	-	TRBV5-6	TRBJ1-2	CASSSVGTGGGYTF	TGTGCCAGCAGCTCTGTTGGGACCGGGGGAGGCTACACCTTC
-	-	TRBV29-1	TRBJ1-2	CSVVSATGYGYTF	TGCAGCGTTGTTTCTGCCACAGGCTATGGCTACACCTTC
-	-	TRBV10-3	TRBJ1-4	CAISESPSPNEKLFF	TGTGCCATCAGTGAGAGCCCTTCCCCTAATGAAAAACTGTTTTTT
-	-	TRBV4-2	TRBJ1-5	CASSQTPGWGRRQPQHF	TGTGCCAGCAGCCAGACTCCAGGGTGGGGCCGGCGTCAGCCCCAGCATTTT
-	-	TRBV6-1	TRBJ1-2	CASSEAGRRYTF	TGTGCCAGCAGTGAAGCGGGCCGGCGCTACACCTTC
TRBD1	-	TRBV18	TRBJ2-3	CASSPGTGSADTQYF	TGTGCCAGCTCACCAGGGACAGGGAGCGCAGATACGCAGTATTTT
-	-	TRBV6-1	TRBJ1-2	CASSEFRGGYTF	TGTGCCAGCAGTGAATTTAGGGGTGGCTACACCTTC
TRBD1	-	TRBV4-3	TRBJ2-2	CASSQDRVIDTGELFF	TGCGCCAGCAGCCAGGACAGGGTGATTGACACCGGGGAGCTGTTTTTT
-	-	TRBV29-1	TRBJ1-1	CSVSLPGGRNTEAFF	TGCAGCGTTTCTCTTCCGGGGGGACGAAACACTGAAGCTTTCTTT
-	-	TRBV7-3	TRBJ1-1	CASSLTGNTEAFF	TGTGCCAGCAGCTTGACAGGGAACACTGAAGCTTTCTTT
-	once	TRBV2	TRBJ2-7	CASSEYGGTVYEQYF	TGTGCCAGCAGTGAATACGGAGGGACAGTCTACGAGCAGTACTTC
TRBD2	-	TRBV7-3	TRBJ2-5	CASSALAGETQYF	TGTGCCAGCAGCGCCCTAGCGGGGGAGACCCAGTACTTC
TRBD1	-	TRBV9	TRBJ2-7	CASSAQPTGVSYEQYF	TGTGCCAGCAGCGCCCAGCCGACAGGGGTATCCTACGAGCAGTACTTC
-	-	TRBV27	TRBJ1-2	CASSQGQGLNGYTF	TGTGCCAGCAGTCAAGGGCAGGGCCTAAATGGCTACACCTTC
TRBD2	-	TRBV6-1	TRBJ2-3	CASSVEAGGADTQYF	TGTGCCAGCAGTGTGGAAGCGGGAGGTGCAGATACGCAGTATTTT
-	-	TRBV6-1	TRBJ2-7	CASIGGLTYEQYF	TGTGCCAGCATAGGGGGTCTTACCTACGAGCAGTACTTC
TRBD1	-	TRBV11-2	TRBJ2-1	CASSSPGQYNEQFF	TGTGCCAGCAGCAGCCCGGGACAGTACAATGAGCAGTTCTTC
-	-	TRBV30	TRBJ1-2	CAWSGQAGVGYTF	TGTGCCTGGAGTGGACAGGCGGGCGTTGGCTACACCTTC
-	-	TRBV7-3	TRBJ2-1	CASSRAGGNNEQFF	TGTGCCAGCAGCCGGGCAGGGGGGAACAATGAGCAGTTCTTC
-	-	TRBV27	TRBJ1-1	CASSSGYTEAFF	TGTGCCAGCAGTTCGGGGTACACTGAAGCTTTCTTT
-	-	TRBV5-4	TRBJ1-2	CASSFQGAANYGYTF	TGTGCCAGCAGCTTTCAGGGTGCGGCTAACTATGGCTACACCTTC
-	-	TRBV4-3	TRBJ2-5	CASSQELRGRWETQYF	TGCGCCAGCAGCCAGGAGCTTAGGGGAAGGTGGGAGACCCAGTACTTC
-	-	TRBV4-2	TRBJ1-5	CASSQDPDSNQPQHF	TGTGCCAGCAGCCAAGATCCAGATAGCAATCAGCCCCAGCATTTT
TRBD2	-	TRBV2	TRBJ2-7	CASTRTSAYEQYF	TGTGCCAGCACTCGGACTAGCGCCTACGAGCAGTACTTC
TRBD1	-	TRBV18	TRBJ1-5	CASSLQPGQNIENQPQHF	TGTGCCAGCTCACTCCAACCGGGACAGAACATAGAGAATCAGCCCCAGCATTTT